These 5 T cell receptor beta chains were sequenced from one sample in a study of OX40 agonist ivuxolimab in advanced cancers. TCRdb's copy holds only in-frame clones and misses some; the assay was immunoSEQ multiplex PCR. The sample has around 39,000 clones, 65% to 85% seen once; the top ten hold 11%. Sequenced here: CD4+ or CD8+ T cells sorted from blood, sampled in a trial of the OX40 agonist ivuxolimab. These receptors all stem from an adult with an advanced solid tumor such as melanoma, head and neck, liver or kidney cancer.

The rearrangement uses TRBV7-8 and TRBJ2-7, with D possibly being TRBD2 (5 bases). Germline V lookup: CDR1 SGHVS, CDR2 FQNEAQ. Trimming removed 1 base at V and 1 base at J, with 8 bases between. The CDR3 consists of 14 residues. As DNA, the CDR3 is TGTGCCAGCAGCTTAGTACCGGGGTCCTACGAGCAGTACTTC. This gives the protein CASSLVPGSYEQYF.

This chain links TRBV4-1 with TRBJ2-1; D perhaps matches TRBD1 (6 bases). CDR1 is MGHRA and CDR2 is YSYEKL in the germline V gene. The CDR3 is 16 residues long. V dropped 0 bases and J dropped 4 bases, with 13 bases sitting between them. The CDR3 sequence is CASSQDFQGQYNEQFF. CDR3 bases: TGCGCCAGCAGCCAAGATTTCCAGGGGCAGTACAATGAGCAGTTCTTC.

This clone was seen only a few times. The chain joins TRBV5-1 to TRBJ1-1, with D perhaps matching TRBD1 (5 bases). The CDR3 totals 13 residues. V shed 0 bases and J shed 6 bases, with 9 bases lying between them. Germline values: CDR1 SGHRS, CDR2 YFSETQ. CDR3 DNA sequence: TGCGCCAGCAGCTTGGGTCAGACAGCTGAAGCTTTCTTT. Protein sequence: CASSLGQTAEAFF.

This clone was seen once. The rearrangement uses TRBV25-1 and TRBJ1-1, with D possibly TRBD1 on 5 matching bases. From germline, CDR1 is MGHDK and CDR2 SYGVNS. V gave up 3 bases and J gave up 5 bases, with 13 bases separating them. This CDR3 is 14 amino acids long. The CDR3 protein is CASSELGVKTEAFF. CDR3 sequence (DNA): TGTGCCAGCAGTGAGTTGGGGGTTAAGACTGAAGCTTTCTTT. Variable domain in full (rest from reference TRBV25-1 and TRBJ1-1): EADIYQTPRYLVIGTGKKITLECSQTMGHDKMYWYQQDPGMELHLIHYSYGVNSTEKGDLSSESTVSRIRTEHFPLTLESARPSHTSQYLCASSELGVKTEAFFGQGTRLTVV.

V usage is TRBV5-8 and J usage is TRBJ2-5; TRBD1 matches at 7 bases. The assigned J gene may be wrong: the sequence end matches TRBJ2-7 better. The CDR3 consists of 15 residues. Per germline, CDR1 SGHTS and CDR2 YDEGEE. CDR3 sequence reads: CASSRTGTEFYEQYF. Here the CDR3 DNA reads TGTGCCAGCAGCCGTACCGGGACAGAGTTCTACGAGCAGTACTTC.